The 28 T cell receptor beta chains in this list originate from one sample, sequenced in a study of immune evolution from preneoplasia to lung adenocarcinoma. Method: immunoSEQ multiplex PCR; TCRdb's copy keeps in-frame clones and lacks some. This table holds over 10,000 clones, 85% to 90% found once. Sequencing was done on a sample of FFPE tissue from an adenomatous hyperplasia lung lesion. The subset was: atypical adenomatous hyperplasia (AAH), lung preneoplasia. All receptors come from a person aged 50-75 years with lung adenocarcinoma.

This chain connects TRBV7-9 to TRBJ1-1, with D possibly matching TRBD1 (5 bases). Germline V gene data show CDR1 as SEHNR and CDR2 as FQNEAQ (reference sequence). This CDR3 spans 17 amino acids. Trimming stripped 0 bases from V and 1 base from J, with 15 bases between. The CDR3, as DNA: TGTGCCAGCAGCTTAGCCATGTACGGGCAGGGGAACACTGAAGCTTTCTTT. It translates to CASSLAMYGQGNTEAFF. Using reference TRBV7-9 and TRBJ1-1 for the parts outside the CDR3, the full variable domain is DTGVSQNPRHKITKRGQNVTFRCDPISEHNRLYWYRQTLGQGPEFLTYFQNEAQLEKSRLLSDRFSAERPKGSFSTLEIQRTEQGDSAMYLCASSLAMYGQGNTEAFFGQGTRLTVV.

This clone appeared a few times. This rearrangement joins TRBV2 to TRBJ2-7; 8 positions agree with TRBD2. Trimming cost V 6 bases and J 6 bases; bases outside gene matches: 7. CDR3 size: 13 residues. Germline lookup yields CDR1 SNHLY and CDR2 FYNNEI. In DNA form, the CDR3 reads TGTGCCAGCAGACTAGCGGTAAGGTCCGAGCAGTACTTC. Translated, it gives CASRLAVRSEQYF.

The chain joins TRBV5-1 to TRBJ2-7, with D hard to call. Germline V gives CDR1 SGHRS, CDR2 YFSETQ. This CDR3 comprises 14 residues. The V end was cut by 0 bases, the J end by 0 bases, with 7 bases between. The CDR3 bases are TGCGCCAGCAGCTTGGTGGCTAGCTCCTACGAGCAGTACTTC. Its protein product is CASSLVASSYEQYF.

The chain uses TRBV15 and TRBJ2-3; D unclear. V lost 0 bases and J 2 bases, leaving 12 bases between the germline ends. The CDR3 covers 16 residues. Germline values: CDR1 LNHNV, CDR2 YYDKDF (reference sequence). CDR3 protein: CATSRDRTVYTDTQYF. As DNA, the CDR3 is TGTGCCACCAGCAGAGATCGTACAGTATACACAGATACGCAGTATTTT.

This rearrangement joins TRBV6-6 to TRBJ1-5, with D perhaps TRBD1 (6 bases). Deletions cut 7 bases from V and 4 bases from J, with 14 bases between. CDR3 length: 14 residues. Germline-derived CDR1 and CDR2 are MNHNY and SVGAGI (reference sequence). This chain's CDR3 is CASKSGVQNQPQHF. CDR3 coding DNA: TGTGCCAGCAAGTCAGGGGTCCAAAATCAGCCCCAGCATTTT.

There are a few counts of this clone. V usage is TRBV30 and J usage is TRBJ1-1; TRBD1 matches at 11 bases. Germline V gene lookup returns CDR1 GTSNPN and CDR2 SVGIG (reference sequence). V gave up 1 base and J gave up 4 bases; unmatched junction bases: 20. The CDR3 runs to 20 residues. The DNA for the CDR3 is TGTGCCTGGAGTGCCGGGACAGGGGGTTTTGGTTATGAATGGAGCACTGAAGCTTTCTTT. Amino acid sequence: CAWSAGTGGFGYEWSTEAFF.

The chain is built from TRBV6-1 and TRBJ1-2; 7 positions agree with TRBD1. Germline lookup yields CDR1 MNHNS and CDR2 SASEGT. V lost 7 bases, J lost 0 bases, and 5 bases stayed unmatched. This CDR3 region has 14 residues. The CDR3 spells CASKGDSTNYGYTF. The CDR3 region has the DNA TGTGCCAGCAAAGGGGACAGCACTAACTATGGCTACACCTTC.

The rearrangement links TRBV28 to TRBJ1-5, with D possibly matching TRBD1 (5 bases). Germline loops: CDR1 MDHEN, CDR2 SYDVKM. The CDR3 has 15 amino acids. The germline V and J ends were trimmed by 1 base and 4 bases, with 11 bases remaining between them. Here the CDR3 DNA reads TGTGCCAGCAGTTTATCGGGGCCGGGGAATCAGCCCCAGCATTTT. This codes for CASSLSGPGNQPQHF.

The rearrangement uses TRBV9 and TRBJ2-3; 8 bases are shared with TRBD1. The CDR3 contains 15 residues. Germline trimming cut 4 bases from V and 2 bases from J; bases unmatched to any gene: 6. Per germline, CDR1 SGDLS and CDR2 YYNGEE. As DNA, the CDR3 is TGTGCCAGCAGCAACCGACAGGGGCTCACAGATACGCAGTATTTT. It is translated as CASSNRQGLTDTQYF. Looking up the rest from reference TRBV9 and TRBJ2-3 gives the full variable domain: DSGVTQTPKHLITATGQRVTLRCSPRSGDLSVYWYQQSLDQGLQFLIQYYNGEERAKGNILERFSAQQFPDLHSELNLSSLELGDSALYFCASSNRQGLTDTQYFGPGTRLTVL.

This chain links TRBV7-8 with TRBJ1-5; no firm D call. The CDR3 is 14 amino acids. Trimming removed 0 bases from V and 7 bases from J, with 10 bases in between. Germline V lookup: CDR1 SGHVS, CDR2 FQNEAQ. The CDR3 bases are TGTGCCAGCAGCTTAGCGCGGGGTGGGCAGCCCCAGCATTTT. Encoded protein: CASSLARGGQPQHF.

This chain connects TRBV27 to TRBJ1-1, with TRBD1 identical over 7 bases. J lost 5 bases, V lost 5 bases, and 5 bases had no gene match. Germline lookup yields CDR1 MNHEY and CDR2 SMNVEV (reference sequence). The CDR3 contains 13 residues. The CDR3 DNA sequence: TGTGCCAGCAGTCCAACAGGGGTTACTGAAGCTTTCTTT. Its protein is CASSPTGVTEAFF.

The rearrangement joins TRBV6-4 to TRBJ1-1; the match to TRBD1 covers 10 bases. V gave up 6 bases and J gave up 1 base; unmatched junction bases: 8. Germline assignment: CDR1 MRHNA and CDR2 SNTAGT. The CDR3 has 16 amino acids. CDR3 sequence (DNA): TGTGCCAGCAGGCCCGGGACAGGGGCTGGGAACACTGAAGCTTTCTTT. This codes for CASRPGTGAGNTEAFF.

This clone was seen just once. The chain couples TRBV15 to TRBJ2-1, with 9 bases aligning to TRBD1. V was pared by 8 bases and J by 7 bases, with 9 bases of the junction left unmatched. CDR1 and CDR2 (germline): LNHNV, YYDKDF (reference sequence). The CDR3 is 14 amino acids. CDR3 DNA sequence: TGTGCCACCTCGTTCGGGGACAGGGTAAATGAGCAGTTCTTC. Encoded protein: CATSFGDRVNEQFF.

The chain couples TRBV6-1 to TRBJ1-5; D gene unclear. Germline CDR1 and CDR2: MNHNS and SASEGT. Trimming took 8 bases from V and 1 from J, leaving 9 bases between them. CDR3 length equals 13 residues. Written as DNA, the CDR3 is TGTGCCAGCGCCGCGGTCAGCAATCAGCCCCAGCATTTT. Translated, it gives CASAAVSNQPQHF.

The table lists this clone with a count of one. V usage is TRBV18 and J usage is TRBJ2-5; D gene ambiguous. V was cut by 1 base and J by 2 bases, with 11 bases left in between. Per the germline V gene, CDR1 is KGHSH and CDR2 is LQKENI. CDR3 size: 15 residues. The CDR3 DNA sequence: TGTGCCAGCTCACCACTTTCGGTGCGTCAAGAGACCCAGTACTTC. Its translation: CASSPLSVRQETQYF.

The chain carries TRBV19 and TRBJ2-5; D possibly matches TRBD1 or TRBD2 (5 bases each). The CDR3 length is 13 residues. V was pared by 6 bases and J by 5 bases, with 13 bases between. Germline V gene lookup returns CDR1 LNHDA and CDR2 SQIVND (reference sequence). The CDR3 region has the DNA TGTGCCAGTAGGGGGGACCTGGTGGAGACCCAGTACTTC. This codes for CASRGDLVETQYF. The complete variable domain, with remaining parts taken from reference TRBV19 and TRBJ2-5, reads DGGITQSPKYLFRKEGQNVTLSCEQNLNHDAMYWYRQDPGQGLRLIYYSQIVNDFQKGDIAEGYSVSREKKESFPLTVTSAQKNPTAFYLCASRGDLVETQYFGPGTRLLVL.

The gene calls are TRBV9 and TRBJ2-2; weak D call: TRBD1 (6 bases). The CDR3 has 13 amino acids. Germline CDR1 is SGDLS and CDR2 is YYNGEE. The V end lost 8 bases, the J end lost 1 base, and 9 bases lay between the germline ends. This CDR3 is CASGDKNTGELFF. Written as DNA, the CDR3 is TGTGCCAGTGGGGACAAGAACACCGGGGAGCTGTTTTTT.

A few counts support this clone. J is TRBJ2-2 and V is TRBV11-1, with TRBD1 identical over 8 bases. Germline V gene sequence: CDR1 SGHAT, CDR2 FQDESV (reference sequence). V trimming: 3 bases; J trimming: 1 base; junction bases outside the gene matches: 7. The CDR3 covers 17 residues. CDR3 region: CASSFPGTGGNTGELFF. The CDR3 DNA reads TGTGCCAGCAGCTTTCCCGGGACAGGAGGGAACACCGGGGAGCTGTTTTTT.

The CDR3 spells CASSLNSYTEAFF. The DNA for the CDR3 is TGTGCCAGCAGCTTAAACAGTTACACTGAAGCTTTCTTT. The chain recombines TRBV11-3 with TRBJ1-1; no firm D call. The V gene's germline CDR1 is SGHNT and CDR2 YENEEA. The V end lost 2 bases, the J end lost 3 bases, and 7 bases lay between the germline ends. This CDR3 is built from 13 residues.

The chain recombines TRBV9 with TRBJ2-5; tentatively, D is TRBD1 (6 bases). This CDR3 spans 16 amino acids. With 0 bases removed from V and 1 base from J, the gap between germline ends came to 13 bases. Germline V gives CDR1 SGDLS, CDR2 YYNGEE. For the CDR3, the DNA is TGTGCCAGCAGCGTAGGAGCAGCCAGGGGCCAAGAGACCCAGTACTTC. This gives the protein CASSVGAARGQETQYF. Looking up the rest from reference TRBV9 and TRBJ2-5 gives the full variable domain: DSGVTQTPKHLITATGQRVTLRCSPRSGDLSVYWYQQSLDQGLQFLIQYYNGEERAKGNILERFSAQQFPDLHSELNLSSLELGDSALYFCASSVGAARGQETQYFGPGTRLLVL.

This clone was found once. The genes are TRBV13 and TRBJ2-1; 9 bases are a match to TRBD2. The germline CDR1 and CDR2 sequences are PRHDT and FYEKMQ (reference sequence). The J segment lost 6 bases and the V segment lost 5 bases, leaving 8 bases of the junction unmatched. This CDR3 contains 15 residues. CDR3: CASSRSGRNSNEQFF. The CDR3 coding sequence is TGTGCCAGCAGCCGTAGCGGGAGAAATTCCAATGAGCAGTTCTTC.

This clone was counted a few times. The chain combines TRBV6-6 with TRBJ1-2, with 7 bases that match TRBD1. CDR1 is MNHNY and CDR2 is SVGAGI in the germline V gene (reference sequence). The CDR3 loop spans 12 amino acids. V lost 8 bases, J lost 4 bases, and 4 bases stayed unmatched. The CDR3 loop reads CASLGGLYGYTF. The CDR3 DNA is TGTGCCAGCCTAGGGGGCCTCTATGGCTACACCTTC.

The chain carries TRBV30 and TRBJ2-7; maybe TRBD1 (6 bases). The CDR3 is 15 amino acids. Looked up from germline, CDR1 is GTSNPN and CDR2 is SVGIG (reference sequence). V lost 0 bases, J lost 4 bases, and 16 bases lay in between. CDR3 nucleotide sequence: TGTGCCTGGAGTGTACACGAGGGGGTCGGGTACGAGCAGTACTTC. This gives the protein CAWSVHEGVGYEQYF.

The chain employs TRBV30 and TRBJ2-1; unclear D gene. Germline values: CDR1 GTSNPN, CDR2 SVGIG (reference sequence). The CDR3 runs 13 residues. V was pared by 4 bases and J by 9 bases, with 16 bases between. In DNA form, the CDR3 reads TGTGCCTGGACGAGACCTGGGTGTATTGAGCAGTTCTTC. This encodes CAWTRPGCIEQFF.

This clone was seen just once. Compared with germline, one end of the junction differs, possibly owing to a read error. The gene calls are TRBV28 and TRBJ1-1, with D unclear. Germline V CDR1 and CDR2: MDHEN, SYDVKM. The CDR3 runs to 13 residues. Here the CDR3 DNA reads TGTGCTAGCAAAGGGCCCCCGGCGGCTGAAGCTTTCTTT. It encodes CASKGPPAAEAFF.

A few counts support this clone. The chain employs TRBV27 and TRBJ1-1; no clear D. Trimming stripped 4 bases from V and 0 bases from J, with 12 bases between. CDR3 size: 15 residues. Germline loops: CDR1 MNHEY, CDR2 SMNVEV (reference sequence). The CDR3 nucleotides are TGTGCCAGCAGTTCCGAGCCCCGGATGAACACTGAAGCTTTCTTT. It codes for CASSSEPRMNTEAFF.

The genes are TRBV4-1 and TRBJ1-1; no clear D gene. The CDR3 loop spans 15 amino acids. The ends were cut back, 0 bases at V and 1 base at J, with 9 bases in the middle. The germline CDR1 and CDR2 sequences are MGHRA and YSYEKL. The CDR3 DNA reads TGCGCCAGCAGCCAAGATCTGGGCAGGAACACTGAAGCTTTCTTT. Translation gives CASSQDLGRNTEAFF.

The sample holds a few counts of this clone. The DNA of the CDR3 is TGTGCCAGAGGGTCTCCGGCGGGATCCTACGAGCAGTACTTC. It yields the protein CARGSPAGSYEQYF. This chain joins TRBV5-3 and TRBJ2-7, with D possibly being TRBD2 (6 bases). TRBV5-3 is annotated as an ORF whose role is uncertain. The CDR3 is 14 residues long. Trimming removed 7 bases at V and 1 base at J, with 15 bases between.